The 2 T cell receptor beta chains listed next were all sequenced from one sample in a study of post-analysis software for immune sequencing data. Study-level points and caveats: A few TRBV segments, TRBV5-6, TRBV5-1 and TRBV20-1 among them, were found more frequent in patients than controls.

Their antigens remain unidentified. Prepared libraries of TCR beta cDNA carried unique molecular identifiers. Using its own MiXCR run on the PCR reads, TCRdb lists one record per CDR3 protein. The sample has over 300,000 distinct CDR3 sequences; around 37% are singletons. The sequenced material came from blood. The origin of the receptors is a girl between 10 and 17 years old with multiple sclerosis.

The J gene is TRBJ2-1, the V gene TRBV18; 12 positions agree with TRBD2. Trimming removed 3 bases from V and 4 bases from J; junction bases left unmatched: 4. Germline assignment: CDR1 KGHSH and CDR2 LQKENI. This CDR3 is built from 16 residues. CDR3 nucleotides: TGTGCCAGCTCACCCCTAGCGGGGGGGATTTACAATGAGCAGTTCTTC. It codes for CASSPLAGGIYNEQFF.

This sequence joins TRBV28 and TRBJ2-3; 11 nucleotides align to TRBD2. V shed 8 bases, J shed 2 bases, and the junction held 3 bases outside the gene matches. From germline, CDR1 is MDHEN and CDR2 SYDVKM. The CDR3 runs to 14 residues. The CDR3 is CASASGGLTDTQYF. CDR3 bases: TGTGCCAGCGCTAGCGGGGGGCTCACAGATACGCAGTATTTT.